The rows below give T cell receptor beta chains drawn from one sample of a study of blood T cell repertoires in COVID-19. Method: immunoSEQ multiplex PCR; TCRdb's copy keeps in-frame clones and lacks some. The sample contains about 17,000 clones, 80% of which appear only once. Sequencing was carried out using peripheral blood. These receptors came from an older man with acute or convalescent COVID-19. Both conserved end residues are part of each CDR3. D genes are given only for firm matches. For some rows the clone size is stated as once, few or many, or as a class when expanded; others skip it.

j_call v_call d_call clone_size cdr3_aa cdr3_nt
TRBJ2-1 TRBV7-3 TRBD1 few CASSLTQGAREQFF TGTGCCAGCAGCTTAACACAGGGGGCAAGGGAGCAGTTCTTC
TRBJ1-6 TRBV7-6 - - CASSSLPQDSPLHF TGTGCCAGCAGCTCACTTCCCCAAGATTCACCCCTCCACTTT
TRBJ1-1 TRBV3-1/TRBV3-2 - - CASSRAAGVEAFF TGTGCCAGCAGCCGAGCAGCCGGAGTAGAAGCTTTCTTT
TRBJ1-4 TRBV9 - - CASSVAAGSEKLFF TGTGCCAGCAGCGTAGCGGCAGGGTCTGAAAAACTGTTTTTT
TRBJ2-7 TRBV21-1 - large CASSKGRGGVEQYF TGTGCCAGCAGCAAAGGGCGCGGTGGAGTAGAGCAGTACTTC
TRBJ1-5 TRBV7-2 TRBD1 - CASSPQTGRNQPQHF TGTGCCAGCAGCCCTCAGACAGGGAGGAATCAGCCCCAGCATTTT
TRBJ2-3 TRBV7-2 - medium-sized CASSPPGVGTQYF TGTGCCAGCAGCCCGCCGGGGGTCGGCACGCAGTATTTT
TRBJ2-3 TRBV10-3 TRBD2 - CAISDGGGPTDTQYF TGTGCCATCAGTGATGGCGGGGGGCCCACAGATACGCAGTATTTT
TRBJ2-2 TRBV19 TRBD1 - CATATDRANTGELFF TGTGCCACCGCCACCGACAGGGCCAACACCGGGGAGCTGTTTTTT
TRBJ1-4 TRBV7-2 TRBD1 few CASSAGTGGSEKLFF TGTGCCAGCAGCGCAGGGACAGGGGGTAGCGAAAAACTGTTTTTT
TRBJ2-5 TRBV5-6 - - CASSFSPTRRQETQYF TGTGCCAGCAGCTTTTCCCCCACTAGGCGTCAAGAGACCCAGTACTTC
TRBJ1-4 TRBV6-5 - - CASSSSAYAQGKLFF TGTGCCAGCAGTAGCTCAGCCTATGCCCAGGGCAAACTGTTTTTT
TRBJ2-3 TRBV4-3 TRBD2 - CASSLSRGGTDTQYF TGCGCCAGCAGCCTGTCCCGGGGGGGCACAGATACGCAGTATTTT